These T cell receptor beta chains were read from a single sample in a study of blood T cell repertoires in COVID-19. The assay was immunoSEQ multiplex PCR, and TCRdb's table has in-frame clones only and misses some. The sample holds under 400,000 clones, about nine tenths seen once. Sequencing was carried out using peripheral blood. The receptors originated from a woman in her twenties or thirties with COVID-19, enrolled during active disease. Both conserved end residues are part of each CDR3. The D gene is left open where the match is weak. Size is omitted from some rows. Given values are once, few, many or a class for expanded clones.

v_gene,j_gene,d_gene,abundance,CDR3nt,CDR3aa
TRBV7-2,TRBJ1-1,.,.,TGTGCCAGCAGCCTCCGGGGTATGAACACTGAAGCTTTCTTT,CASSLRGMNTEAFF
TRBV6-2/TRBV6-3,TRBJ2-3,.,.,TGTGCCAGCAGTTACTCGAACAGCCGCTCAGATACGCAGTATTTT,CASSYSNSRSDTQYF
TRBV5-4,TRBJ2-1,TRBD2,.,TGTGCCAGCAGCCTTCTTGGGACTAGTTCTCACAATGAGCAGTTCTTC,CASSLLGTSSHNEQFF
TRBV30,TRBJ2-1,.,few,TGTGCCTGGGGTCGGTTGAGTGAGCAGTTCTTC,CAWGRLSEQFF
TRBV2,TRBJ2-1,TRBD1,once,TGTGCCAGCAGGGGGATGACAGGGTTCAATGAGCAGTTCTTC,CASRGMTGFNEQFF
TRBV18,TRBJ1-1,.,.,TGTGCCAGCTCATCTACCCTGAACACTGAAGCTTTCTTT,CASSSTLNTEAFF
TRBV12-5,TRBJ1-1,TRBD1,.,TGTGCTAGTGGTTTAATACAGGGGCGGTACACTGAAGCTTTCTTT,CASGLIQGRYTEAFF
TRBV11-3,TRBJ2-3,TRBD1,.,TGTGCCAGCAGCCCCCGGGACAGGGGCTTGGTAGATACGCAGTATTTT,CASSPRDRGLVDTQYF
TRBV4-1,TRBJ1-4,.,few,TGCGCCAGCAGTCTTCTCGACAGAACTAATGAAAAACTGTTTTTT,CASSLLDRTNEKLFF
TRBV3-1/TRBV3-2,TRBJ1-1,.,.,TGTGCCAGCAGCAACACCCGCAGGGCACCGAGCAGGCCTGGAGACACTGAAGCTTTCTTT,CASSNTRRAPSRPGDTEAFF
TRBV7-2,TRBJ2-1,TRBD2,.,TGTGCCAGCAGGGCTAGCGGGGGCTCGTATGAGCAGTTCTTC,CASRASGGSYEQFF